A selection of T cell receptor beta chains follows, all from one sample in a study of post-analysis software for immune sequencing data. TCRdb ran MiXCR on the PCR reads and lists one entry per CDR3 protein. The sample includes approximately 350,000 distinct CDR3 sequences, about a third of them seen just once. The sequencing sample was made of blood. The receptors shown here come from a girl aged 10 to 17 with multiple sclerosis. CDR3s include the opening cysteine and the closing phenylalanine or tryptophan. The order of the fields is J gene, D gene, V gene, clone size, CDR3 protein, CDR3 DNA. A D gene is named only where the DNA matches it firmly. Size is stated for part of the rows, as once, few or many counts, or as a class when the clone is expanded.

J: TRBJ2-1; D: TRBD2; V: TRBV5-1; size: .; CDR3: CASSLRERGANNEQFF; DNA: TGCGCCAGCAGCTTGAGAGAGCGGGGGGCTAACAATGAGCAGTTCTTC
J: TRBJ2-7; D: .; V: TRBV28; size: few; CDR3: CASSPGWRGEQYF; DNA: TGTGCCAGCAGCCCGGGGTGGAGGGGCGAGCAGTACTTC
J: TRBJ2-3; D: .; V: TRBV12-3/TRBV12-4; size: .; CDR3: CASSPGHASTDTQYF; DNA: TGTGCCAGCAGCCCGGGGCACGCTAGCACAGATACGCAGTATTTT
J: TRBJ2-5; D: .; V: TRBV5-1; size: few; CDR3: CATQGPSGETQYF; DNA: TGCGCCACCCAGGGCCCTTCGGGAGAGACCCAGTACTTC
J: TRBJ2-3; D: .; V: TRBV29-1; size: .; CDR3: CSPYGGTDTQYF; DNA: TGCAGCCCGTACGGGGGCACAGATACGCAGTATTTT
J: TRBJ1-6; D: .; V: TRBV3-1; size: once; CDR3: CASSQRDTGNSPLHF; DNA: TGTGCCAGCAGCCAACGGGACACTGGCAATTCACCCCTCCACTTT
J: TRBJ1-1; D: TRBD1; V: TRBV19; size: .; CDR3: CATNRGGKAFF; DNA: TGTGCCACTAACAGGGGAGGAAAAGCTTTCTTT
J: TRBJ1-5; D: .; V: TRBV12-3/TRBV12-4; size: .; CDR3: CASSSARQKYSNQPQHF; DNA: TGTGCCAGTAGTTCGGCCCGACAGAAATATAGCAATCAGCCCCAGCATTTT
J: TRBJ2-6; D: TRBD2; V: TRBV27; size: few; CDR3: CASSPWGGRAGANVLTF; DNA: TGTGCCAGCAGTCCATGGGGGGGAAGAGCGGGGGCCAACGTCCTGACTTTC
J: TRBJ2-7; D: .; V: TRBV27; size: .; CDR3: CASSPHQQFQYEQYF; DNA: TGTGCCAGCAGTCCCCACCAGCAGTTTCAGTACGAGCAGTACTTC
J: TRBJ2-3; D: TRBD1; V: TRBV12-3/TRBV12-4; size: few; CDR3: CASSLEWTGDTQYF; DNA: TGTGCCAGCAGTTTAGAATGGACAGGGGATACGCAGTATTTT
J: TRBJ2-3; D: .; V: TRBV5-8; size: .; CDR3: CASSPRVASGTDTQYF; DNA: TGTGCCAGCAGCCCACGGGTGGCGTCGGGCACAGATACGCAGTATTTT